Listed below are T cell receptor beta chains from one sample, sequenced in a study of identical twins. TCRdb passed the 5' RACE reads through MiXCR, listing each CDR3 protein once. The sample carries 750,000 to 950,000 distinct CDR3 sequences, about 12% recorded once. Another study also made use of these data, one on yellow fever vaccine responses in identical twins.

The sample taken for sequencing was PBMCs. Receptors were obtained from a woman between 18 and 29 years old in good health. Both conserved end residues are part of each CDR3. D genes are given only for firm matches. Clone size appears in some rows only: once, few, many, or a class for an expanded clone.

many	TRBV4-1	.	TRBJ2-1	CASSQGRVSSYNEQFF	TGCGCCAGCAGCCAAGGGCGAGTGAGCTCCTACAATGAGCAGTTCTTC
few	TRBV12-3/TRBV12-4	.	TRBJ2-2	CASRNRETNPGELFF	TGTGCCAGCAGAAACCGGGAAACCAACCCCGGGGAGCTGTTTTTT
few	TRBV11-2	.	TRBJ2-1	CASSLGGAMNEQFF	TGTGCCAGCAGCTTAGGGGGAGCGATGAATGAGCAGTTCTTC
.	TRBV12-3/TRBV12-4	.	TRBJ2-2	CASIGTSGVITGELFF	TGTGCCAGCATCGGGACATCTGGGGTTATCACCGGGGAGCTGTTTTTT
.	TRBV7-6	.	TRBJ2-2	CASSLISRSGELFF	TGTGCCAGCAGCTTAATATCAAGGTCCGGGGAGCTGTTTTTT
many	TRBV5-1	TRBD1	TRBJ2-1	CASSRTGVNEQFF	TGCGCCAGCAGTAGGACAGGGGTTAATGAGCAGTTCTTC
.	TRBV4-1	.	TRBJ2-5	CASSQEGGERQETQYF	TGCGCCAGCAGCCAAGAGGGCGGGGAGCGCCAAGAGACCCAGTACTTC
.	TRBV5-5	TRBD2	TRBJ2-2	CASSLSGTILNTGELFF	TGTGCCAGCAGCTTGAGTGGGACTATCCTGAACACCGGGGAGCTGTTTTTT
many	TRBV20-1	TRBD1	TRBJ2-1	CSARNPRTGGIYNEQFF	TGCAGTGCTAGAAATCCAAGGACAGGGGGAATATACAATGAGCAGTTCTTC
.	TRBV6-5	TRBD1	TRBJ2-2	CASSYSPRDRGAGELFF	TGTGCCAGCAGTTACTCCCCCCGGGACAGGGGTGCCGGGGAGCTGTTTTTT
many	TRBV14	.	TRBJ2-1	CASSQDPGGVNEQFF	TGTGCCAGCAGCCAAGACCCTGGAGGTGTCAATGAGCAGTTCTTC
many	TRBV6-1	TRBD1	TRBJ1-5	CASSLTGDFDQPQHF	TGTGCCAGCAGTCTGACAGGGGATTTTGATCAGCCCCAGCATTTT
few	TRBV10-2	.	TRBJ1-1	CASSDRRGAAFF	TGCGCCAGCAGTGACCGCCGAGGGGCTGCTTTCTTT
few	TRBV4-2	.	TRBJ1-5	CASSQDPDSNQPQHF	TGTGCCAGCAGCCAAGACCCAGATAGCAATCAGCCCCAGCATTTT
.	TRBV14	.	TRBJ2-3	CASSQEDLFFPIEADTQYF	TGTGCCAGCAGCCAAGAGGATCTTTTCTTCCCGATCGAGGCAGATACGCAGTATTTT
many	TRBV4-1	TRBD1	TRBJ1-2	CASSQVLKEQGWYGYTF	TGCGCCAGCAGCCAAGTCTTGAAAGAACAGGGGTGGTACGGCTACACCTTC
.	TRBV12-3/TRBV12-4	.	TRBJ1-3	CASVRGRSGNTIYF	TGTGCCAGCGTCCGAGGCCGCTCTGGAAACACCATATATTTT